This entry lists 26 T cell receptor beta chains sequenced from one sample in a study of shared clonotypes between healthy human individuals. Method: immunoSEQ multiplex PCR; TCRdb's copy keeps in-frame clones and lacks some. The sample holds millions of clones, about 95% seen once. Naivety among CD8 cells was defined by CD45RO negativity and positive CCR7 selection, thereby excluding terminally differentiated effector memory CD45RA+ cells. The specimen sequenced was naive CD8+ T cells sorted from blood. The receptor set was obtained from a man younger than 35 in good health.

This sequence joins TRBV28 and TRBJ1-1; no clear D gene. Germline CDR1 MDHEN, CDR2 SYDVKM. Trimming took 5 bases from V and 0 from J, leaving 10 bases between them. This CDR3 comprises 14 residues. As DNA, the CDR3 is TGTGCCAGCAGTGAAACCGACCTGAACACTGAAGCTTTCTTT. Protein product: CASSETDLNTEAFF.

The chain joins TRBV19 to TRBJ1-1; TRBD1 matches 8 bases. Losses at the gene ends were 5 bases for V and 5 bases for J; bases not matched to a gene: 13. Germline CDR1 and CDR2: LNHDA and SQIVND (reference sequence). The CDR3 covers 16 residues. CDR3 amino acids: CASSGLDREGYTEAFF. CDR3 DNA: TGTGCCAGTAGTGGGTTGGACAGGGAGGGATATACTGAAGCTTTCTTT.

V is TRBV10-1 and J is TRBJ1-1, with D perhaps matching TRBD1 (6 bases). Trimming removed 0 bases at V and 1 base at J, with 9 bases between. Germline V gene sequence: CDR1 WNHNN, CDR2 SYGVQD (reference sequence). The CDR3 contains 15 residues. CDR3 coding DNA: TGCGCCAGCAGTGAGTCAGGGACATGGAACACTGAAGCTTTCTTT. Its protein is CASSESGTWNTEAFF.

The V call is TRBV7-9, the J call TRBJ2-6; D gene ambiguous. Germline lookup yields CDR1 SEHNR and CDR2 FQNEAQ (reference sequence). The CDR3 has 15 amino acids. The V end was cut by 5 bases, the J end by 0 bases, with 8 bases between. This CDR3 is CASSHPPSGANVLTF. CDR3 DNA: TGTGCCAGCAGCCACCCCCCCTCTGGGGCCAACGTCCTGACTTTC.

The V call is TRBV7-9, the J call TRBJ2-7, with 11 bases that match TRBD1. CDR3 length equals 15 residues. Looked up from germline, CDR1 is SEHNR and CDR2 is FQNEAQ (reference sequence). V was pared by 5 bases and J by 2 bases, with 5 bases of the junction left unmatched. The CDR3: CASSQLDRGPYEQYF. CDR3 sequence (DNA): TGTGCCAGCAGCCAACTGGACAGGGGGCCCTACGAGCAGTACTTC.

The chain joins TRBV6-6 to TRBJ2-2, with no clear D. This CDR3 comprises 15 residues. In germline, CDR1 is MNHNY, CDR2 SVGAGI (reference sequence). With 3 bases removed from V and 7 bases from J, the gap between germline ends came to 15 bases. For the CDR3, the DNA is TGTGCCAGCAGTTATAGACCCGTGTCGGACGGGGAGCTGTTTTTT. Its translation: CASSYRPVSDGELFF.

The rearrangement uses TRBV7-9 and TRBJ2-7; D gene uncertain. CDR1 and CDR2 from the germline V gene are SEHNR and FQNEAQ (reference sequence). The CDR3 has 13 residues. V was trimmed by 0 bases and J by 4 bases, leaving 7 bases between them. The CDR3 nucleotides are TGTGCCAGCAGCTTAGCGTTAGAGTACGAGCAGTACTTC. It specifies CASSLALEYEQYF.

CDR3 region: CASSPRTDQGSNTEAFF. CDR3 nucleotide sequence: TGTGCCAGCAGCCCGAGGACGGATCAGGGGTCGAACACTGAAGCTTTCTTT. This rearrangement joins TRBV7-6 to TRBJ1-1; a weak D match, TRBD1 (6 bases). The CDR3 is made up of 17 amino acids. Per germline, CDR1 SGHVS and CDR2 FNYEAQ. Between the trimmed V and J ends, which lost 5 bases and 1 base, there was a span of 20 bases.

This chain joins TRBV2 and TRBJ2-6; D is ambiguous. The CDR3 has 13 residues. Trimming left V 6 bases short and J 5 bases short, with 8 bases between. Germline values: CDR1 SNHLY, CDR2 FYNNEI. CDR3 amino acids: CASRWPWANVLTF. CDR3 DNA sequence: TGTGCCAGCAGATGGCCCTGGGCCAACGTCCTGACTTTC. Full variable domain (missing parts from reference TRBV2 and TRBJ2-6): EPEVTQTPSHQVTQMGQEVILRCVPISNHLYFYWYRQILGQKVEFLVSFYNNEISEKSEIFDDQFSVERPDGSNFTLKIRSTKLEDSAMYFCASRWPWANVLTFGAGSRLTVL.

The CDR3 region is CASSWDRGQIYTGELFF. The CDR3 bases are TGTGCCAGCAGTTGGGACAGGGGGCAAATTTACACCGGGGAGCTGTTTTTT. This chain joins TRBV28 and TRBJ2-2; 12 nucleotides agree with TRBD1. Unmatched junction bases numbered 6, after V lost 4 bases and J lost 3 bases. CDR3 length: 17 amino acids. The germline V gene has CDR1 MDHEN and CDR2 SYDVKM.

This chain uses TRBV7-8 with TRBJ1-1, with D unclear. Germline V gives CDR1 SGHVS, CDR2 FQNEAQ. CDR3 length equals 11 residues. V shed 3 bases and J shed 3 bases, with 2 bases lying between them. In DNA form, the CDR3 reads TGTGCCAGCAGCTTCGACACTGAAGCTTTCTTT. Translation gives CASSFDTEAFF.

This sequence joins TRBV29-1 and TRBJ1-2, with 7 bases lining up with TRBD1. The CDR3 has 13 amino acids. V shed 3 bases and J 8 bases; nucleotides not matched to a gene: 9. Germline V gene lookup returns CDR1 SQVTM and CDR2 ANQGSEA. CDR3 sequence: CSVDRQGYQGYTF. The CDR3, as DNA: TGCAGCGTTGATAGACAGGGTTATCAAGGCTACACCTTC.

This clone was found a few times. The rearrangement joins TRBV13 to TRBJ1-6, with TRBD1 as a possible D gene (6 bases). This CDR3 contains 14 residues. V was cut by 0 bases and J by 12 bases, with 12 bases left in between. Germline V CDR1 and CDR2: PRHDT, FYEKMQ (reference sequence). The CDR3 reads CASSLGPGGQPLHF. For the CDR3, the DNA is TGTGCCAGCAGCTTAGGCCCCGGGGGCCAACCCCTCCACTTT.

Only one count was recorded for this clone. The rearrangement links TRBV5-4 to TRBJ2-7; TRBD1 might be the D (6 bases). Trimming cost V 2 bases and J 1 base, with 13 bases left between them. Germline V gene lookup returns CDR1 SGHNT and CDR2 YYREEE (reference sequence). The CDR3 is 15 amino acids. The CDR3 nucleotides read TGTGCCAGCAGCTTCGGACAGTCCAGGTCCTACGAGCAGTACTTC. This gives the protein CASSFGQSRSYEQYF. Drawing the rest from reference TRBV5-4 and TRBJ2-7, the complete variable domain is ETGVTQSPTHLIKTRGQQVTLRCSSQSGHNTVSWYQQALGQGPQFIFQYYREEENGRGNFPPRFSGLQFPNYSSELNVNALELDDSALYLCASSFGQSRSYEQYFGPGTRLTVT.

This chain uses TRBV9 with TRBJ2-7, with D perhaps TRBD2 (6 bases). Germline CDR1 reads SGDLS; CDR2 reads YYNGEE. The CDR3 length is 13 residues. V dropped 3 bases and J dropped 2 bases, with 9 bases sitting between them. DNA for the CDR3: TGTGCCAGCAGCGGGGGACTTCCCTACGAGCAGTACTTC. Protein product: CASSGGLPYEQYF.

The chain combines TRBV4-3 with TRBJ2-1; the D is unclear. This CDR3 region has 13 residues. V lost 3 bases and J lost 8, with 11 bases in between. CDR1 and CDR2 (germline): LGHNA, YSLEER. The CDR3 loop reads CASSQYRSYEQFF. CDR3 coding DNA: TGCGCCAGCAGCCAGTATCGGAGTTATGAGCAGTTCTTC.

This sequence joins TRBV27 and TRBJ2-5, with TRBD1 as a possible D gene (7 bases). Germline CDR1 reads MNHEY; CDR2 reads SMNVEV (reference sequence). The CDR3 runs to 15 residues. V was trimmed by 5 bases and J by 4 bases, leaving 17 bases between them. As DNA, the CDR3 is TGTGCCAGCAGTCCCCTTGGGGGGACAGCAGAGACCCAGTACTTC. This codes for CASSPLGGTAETQYF.

With regard to this clone: At the DNA level, this CDR3 is encoded by other sequences in the same sample as well. The genes are TRBV9 and TRBJ2-7; D not resolved. The V gene lost 3 bases and the J gene lost 4 bases, with 11 bases spanning the gap. The CDR3 consists of 13 residues. CDR1 and CDR2 from the germline V gene are SGDLS and YYNGEE. The CDR3 region is CASSEGPSYEQYF. CDR3 DNA sequence: TGTGCCAGCAGCGAAGGCCCCTCTTACGAGCAGTACTTC.

The J gene is TRBJ1-4, the V gene TRBV9, with D possibly TRBD1 on 6 matching bases. Germline V gives CDR1 SGDLS, CDR2 YYNGEE. This CDR3 comprises 15 residues. The germline V and J ends were trimmed by 4 bases and 6 bases, with 16 bases remaining between them. The CDR3 region has the DNA TGTGCCAGCAGCCTGACAGGCAGAAAAGATGAAAAACTGTTTTTT. Amino acids: CASSLTGRKDEKLFF.

The chain carries TRBV18 and TRBJ1-1; a possible D gene is TRBD1 (6 bases). V lost 2 bases and J lost 6, with 10 bases in between. The germline gives CDR1 KGHSH, CDR2 LQKENI. The CDR3 spans 13 residues. The CDR3 protein is CASSPSGEAEAFF. The CDR3 DNA sequence: TGTGCCAGCTCACCATCAGGGGAGGCTGAAGCTTTCTTT. Based on the CDR3 plus reference TRBV18 and TRBJ1-1, the full variable domain is NAGVMQNPRHLVRRRGQEARLRCSPMKGHSHVYWYRQLPEEGLKFMVYLQKENIIDESGMPKERFSAEFPKEGPSILRIQQVVRGDSAAYFCASSPSGEAEAFFGQGTRLTVV.

The gene calls are TRBV27 and TRBJ1-1; D remains unclear. Per the germline V gene, CDR1 is MNHEY and CDR2 is SMNVEV (reference sequence). CDR3 length equals 13 residues. V dropped 3 bases and J dropped 4 bases, with 9 bases sitting between them. CDR3 sequence (DNA): TGTGCCAGCAGTTTTTTGGGAAGCACTGAAGCTTTCTTT. Residues: CASSFLGSTEAFF.

The rearrangement uses TRBV15 and TRBJ2-7, with 10 bases identical to TRBD1. V was clipped by 4 bases and J by 2 bases; unmatched bases: 2. The CDR3 extends over 14 amino acids. Germline V lookup: CDR1 LNHNV, CDR2 YYDKDF (reference sequence). DNA of the CDR3: TGTGCCACCAGCACCGGGACAGGGGCCTACGAGCAGTACTTC. Protein: CATSTGTGAYEQYF.

The chain employs TRBV7-6 and TRBJ2-7; 11 bases fit TRBD2. The CDR3 loop spans 16 amino acids. J lost 0 bases, V lost 5 bases, and 6 bases had no gene match. Germline loops: CDR1 SGHVS, CDR2 FNYEAQ. In DNA form, the CDR3 reads TGTGCCAGCAGCCCAATGACTAGCGGGGCCTCCTACGAGCAGTACTTC. This codes for CASSPMTSGASYEQYF.

Comment on this clone: This specimen includes other DNA sequences encoding the same CDR3. This sequence joins TRBV9 and TRBJ2-1; D gene unclear. This CDR3 contains 13 residues. Germline V gives CDR1 SGDLS, CDR2 YYNGEE. The V and J ends lost 0 bases and 2 bases respectively, with 3 bases between them. CDR3 coding DNA: TGTGCCAGCAGCGTAGAACCCTACAATGAGCAGTTCTTC. As protein: CASSVEPYNEQFF.

The chain recombines TRBV6-9 with TRBJ1-5; D possibly corresponds to TRBD1 (5 bases). Trimming shortened V by 11 bases and J by 5 bases, and 10 bases separated the two germline ends. The CDR3 spans 11 residues. Germline-derived CDR1 and CDR2 are MNHGY and SVAAGI. This chain's CDR3 is CAGQPYQPQHF. The CDR3 DNA reads TGTGCCGGACAACCTTATCAGCCCCAGCATTTT.

The gene calls are TRBV7-9 and TRBJ2-7; 10 bases are shared with TRBD2. CDR1 and CDR2 (germline): SEHNR, FQNEAQ (reference sequence). The CDR3 runs to 14 residues. V was clipped by 3 bases and J by 3 bases; unmatched bases: 2. The CDR3 region is CASSFSGGLYEQYF. The CDR3 nucleotides are TGTGCCAGCAGCTTTAGCGGGGGGCTCTACGAGCAGTACTTC.